A selection of T cell receptor beta chains follows, all from one sample in a study of cytomegalovirus exposure and HLA in healthy donors. Repertoires were generated with immunoSEQ multiplex PCR, while TCRdb's copy carries only in-frame clones and drops some. This sample has 160,000 or so clones, with roughly 84% found just once. The sequenced sample consisted of PBMCs. The receptors originated from a woman under 30 in good health and CMV-seronegative. Each CDR3 is given with its conserved first and last residue. D genes are given only for firm matches. Expanded clones are given a class, and other clones once, few, many or no size at all.

d_call,v_call,clone_size,j_call,cdr3_aa,cdr3_nt
.,TRBV5-4,.,TRBJ1-2,CASSEPLTEINYGYTF,TGTGCCAGCAGCGAGCCGTTGACAGAGATTAACTATGGCTACACCTTC
.,TRBV6-1,.,TRBJ2-1,CASSAGGSSYNEQFF,TGTGCCAGCAGTGCCGGGGGAAGCTCCTACAATGAGCAGTTCTTC
TRBD1,TRBV30,.,TRBJ1-2,CAWGQGRGYTF,TGTGCCTGGGGACAGGGCCGGGGCTACACCTTC
TRBD2,TRBV5-4,.,TRBJ2-5,CASSSPTEGRGETQYF,TGTGCCAGCAGCTCCCCCACCGAGGGGCGGGGGGAGACCCAGTACTTC
TRBD2,TRBV28,.,TRBJ2-3,CAARGASGGAWGDTQYF,TGTGCCGCCCGGGGGGCTAGCGGGGGGGCTTGGGGAGATACGCAGTATTTT
.,TRBV6-5,few,TRBJ2-3,CASSEDSYTDTQYF,TGTGCCAGCAGTGAGGACTCCTACACAGATACGCAGTATTTT
.,TRBV18,.,TRBJ1-5,CASSPGGGGPQPQHF,TGTGCCAGCTCACCAGGGGGCGGGGGCCCTCAGCCCCAGCATTTT
.,TRBV6-1,.,TRBJ1-2,CASSEAPGQTYGYTF,TGTGCCAGCAGTGAAGCTCCCGGACAGACATATGGCTACACCTTC
TRBD1,TRBV6-1,.,TRBJ1-4,CASSPGTARGEKLFF,TGTGCCAGCAGCCCCGGGACAGCCAGGGGTGAAAAACTGTTTTTT
.,TRBV20-1,.,TRBJ1-2,CSARTAGGYTF,TGCAGTGCTAGAACCGCGGGGGGCTACACCTTC
.,TRBV6-1,.,TRBJ1-6,CASKLTTDSPLHF,TGTGCCAGCAAGCTCACAACAGATTCACCCCTCCACTTT
.,TRBV7-8,.,TRBJ2-1,CASSLRWRLIIYNEQFF,TGTGCCAGCAGCTTGAGGTGGCGCCTAATTATTTACAATGAGCAGTTCTTC
.,TRBV19,.,TRBJ2-7,CASSPGGTVLGYEQYF,TGTGCCAGTAGTCCAGGAGGGACAGTTCTAGGGTACGAGCAGTACTTC
TRBD2,TRBV11-3,.,TRBJ2-3,CASSPGLAGGTDTQYF,TGTGCCAGCAGCCCCGGGTTAGCGGGGGGTACAGATACGCAGTATTTT
TRBD1,TRBV5-8,few,TRBJ1-5,CASSLRTGSVSQPQHF,TGTGCCAGCAGCTTGCGGACAGGGTCAGTGAGTCAGCCCCAGCATTTT
.,TRBV5-1,.,TRBJ2-5,CASKVEETQYF,TGCGCCAGCAAGGTGGAGGAGACCCAGTACTTC
TRBD2,TRBV7-6,few,TRBJ2-1,CASSFSSGAGEQFF,TGTGCCAGCAGCTTCTCTAGCGGGGCAGGTGAGCAGTTCTTC
TRBD1,TRBV30,.,TRBJ1-3,CAWSVTGTGSGNTIYF,TGTGCCTGGAGTGTGACCGGGACAGGCTCTGGAAACACCATATATTTT
.,TRBV5-1,.,TRBJ1-1,CASSLIRGGTEAFF,TGCGCCAGCAGCTTGATAAGGGGGGGAACTGAAGCTTTCTTT
.,TRBV7-9,.,TRBJ1-1,CASSLDFAEAFF,TGTGCCAGCAGCTTAGACTTTGCTGAAGCTTTCTTT
TRBD1,TRBV11-2,.,TRBJ1-5,CASSLTGQGNQPQHF,TGTGCCAGCAGCTTAACGGGACAGGGGAATCAGCCCCAGCATTTT
.,TRBV2,once,TRBJ2-7,CASRAVGGGFEQYF,TGTGCCAGCAGGGCGGTCGGCGGGGGCTTCGAGCAGTACTTC
TRBD2,TRBV7-8,.,TRBJ2-7,CASSFPSGGAGEQYF,TGTGCCAGCAGCTTTCCTAGCGGGGGGGCGGGGGAGCAGTACTTC
.,TRBV29-1,.,TRBJ1-3,CSVEVHSGNTIYF,TGCAGCGTTGAAGTTCACTCTGGAAACACCATATATTTT
TRBD1,TRBV6-1,.,TRBJ1-5,CASSYKTGDQPQHF,TGTGCCAGCAGCTACAAGACAGGGGATCAGCCCCAGCATTTT
.,TRBV27,.,TRBJ2-1,CASSRDEQFF,TGTGCCAGCAGCCGTGATGAGCAGTTCTTC
TRBD1,TRBV6-1,.,TRBJ1-6,CASTQNRGSHSPLHF,TGTGCCAGCACGCAGAACAGGGGCAGTCATTCACCCCTCCACTTT
TRBD2,TRBV9,.,TRBJ2-3,CASSVATSGGARDTQYF,TGTGCCAGCAGCGTAGCTACTAGCGGGGGGGCTCGAGATACGCAGTATTTT
TRBD1,TRBV30,.,TRBJ1-1,CAWKGQGTMGAFF,TGTGCCTGGAAGGGACAGGGGACTATGGGAGCTTTCTTT
TRBD2,TRBV6-6,once,TRBJ2-3,CASSSLSGGDTQYF,TGTGCCAGCAGTTCACTAAGCGGGGGGGATACGCAGTATTTT
TRBD1,TRBV11-2,.,TRBJ2-7,CASSPANRQGVYEQYF,TGTGCCAGCAGCCCCGCCAACAGACAGGGGGTTTACGAGCAGTACTTC
TRBD2,TRBV28,.,TRBJ2-1,CASSETSGASNEQFF,TGTGCCAGCAGTGAGACTAGCGGGGCGTCCAATGAGCAGTTCTTC
.,TRBV5-5,large,TRBJ2-7,CASSFWAGYEQYF,TGTGCCAGCAGCTTTTGGGCTGGCTACGAGCAGTACTTC
TRBD1,TRBV5-1,.,TRBJ1-1,CASSLQGGTEAFF,TGCGCCAGCAGCTTGCAGGGGGGCACTGAAGCTTTCTTT
.,TRBV6-5,.,TRBJ1-3,CASSWTPNYSGNTIYF,TGTGCCAGCAGTTGGACACCAAATTACTCTGGAAACACCATATATTTT
TRBD1,TRBV6-1,.,TRBJ1-1,CAHDRAVEAFF,TGTGCGCATGACAGGGCGGTTGAAGCTTTCTTT
TRBD1,TRBV5-1,.,TRBJ1-2,CASSSGQGLDGYTF,TGCGCCAGCAGCTCGGGACAGGGGCTCGATGGCTACACCTTC
TRBD1,TRBV6-5,.,TRBJ2-4,CASSNYRGGNIQYF,TGTGCCAGCAGTAACTACAGGGGTGGGAACATTCAGTACTTC
.,TRBV30,.,TRBJ2-7,CAWRASGVGVPYEQYF,TGTGCCTGGAGGGCATCAGGGGTAGGCGTCCCCTACGAGCAGTACTTC
.,TRBV18,.,TRBJ2-1,CASSPETGHSYNEQFF,TGTGCCAGCTCCCCAGAAACAGGGCACTCCTACAATGAGCAGTTCTTC
.,TRBV5-5,once,TRBJ1-3,CASSFHQGSSGNTIYF,TGTGCCAGCAGCTTTCATCAGGGGTCCTCTGGAAACACCATATATTTT
.,TRBV15,.,TRBJ1-3,CATRTRSGNTIYF,TGTGCCACCCGGACTAGGTCTGGAAACACCATATATTTT
.,TRBV5-6,.,TRBJ2-7,CASSWGTSSYEQYF,TGTGCCAGCAGCTGGGGGACTTCCTCCTACGAGCAGTACTTC
TRBD1,TRBV6-5,.,TRBJ1-1,CASSRGQGTTEAFF,TGTGCCAGCAGCAGGGGACAGGGGACCACTGAAGCTTTCTTT
.,TRBV29-1,.,TRBJ2-5,CSVVFPSGQETQYF,TGCAGCGTTGTTTTCCCATCCGGCCAAGAGACCCAGTACTTC
TRBD1,TRBV11-2,.,TRBJ1-4,CASSFQGAVEKLFF,TGTGCCAGCAGCTTCCAGGGGGCGGTCGAAAAACTGTTTTTT